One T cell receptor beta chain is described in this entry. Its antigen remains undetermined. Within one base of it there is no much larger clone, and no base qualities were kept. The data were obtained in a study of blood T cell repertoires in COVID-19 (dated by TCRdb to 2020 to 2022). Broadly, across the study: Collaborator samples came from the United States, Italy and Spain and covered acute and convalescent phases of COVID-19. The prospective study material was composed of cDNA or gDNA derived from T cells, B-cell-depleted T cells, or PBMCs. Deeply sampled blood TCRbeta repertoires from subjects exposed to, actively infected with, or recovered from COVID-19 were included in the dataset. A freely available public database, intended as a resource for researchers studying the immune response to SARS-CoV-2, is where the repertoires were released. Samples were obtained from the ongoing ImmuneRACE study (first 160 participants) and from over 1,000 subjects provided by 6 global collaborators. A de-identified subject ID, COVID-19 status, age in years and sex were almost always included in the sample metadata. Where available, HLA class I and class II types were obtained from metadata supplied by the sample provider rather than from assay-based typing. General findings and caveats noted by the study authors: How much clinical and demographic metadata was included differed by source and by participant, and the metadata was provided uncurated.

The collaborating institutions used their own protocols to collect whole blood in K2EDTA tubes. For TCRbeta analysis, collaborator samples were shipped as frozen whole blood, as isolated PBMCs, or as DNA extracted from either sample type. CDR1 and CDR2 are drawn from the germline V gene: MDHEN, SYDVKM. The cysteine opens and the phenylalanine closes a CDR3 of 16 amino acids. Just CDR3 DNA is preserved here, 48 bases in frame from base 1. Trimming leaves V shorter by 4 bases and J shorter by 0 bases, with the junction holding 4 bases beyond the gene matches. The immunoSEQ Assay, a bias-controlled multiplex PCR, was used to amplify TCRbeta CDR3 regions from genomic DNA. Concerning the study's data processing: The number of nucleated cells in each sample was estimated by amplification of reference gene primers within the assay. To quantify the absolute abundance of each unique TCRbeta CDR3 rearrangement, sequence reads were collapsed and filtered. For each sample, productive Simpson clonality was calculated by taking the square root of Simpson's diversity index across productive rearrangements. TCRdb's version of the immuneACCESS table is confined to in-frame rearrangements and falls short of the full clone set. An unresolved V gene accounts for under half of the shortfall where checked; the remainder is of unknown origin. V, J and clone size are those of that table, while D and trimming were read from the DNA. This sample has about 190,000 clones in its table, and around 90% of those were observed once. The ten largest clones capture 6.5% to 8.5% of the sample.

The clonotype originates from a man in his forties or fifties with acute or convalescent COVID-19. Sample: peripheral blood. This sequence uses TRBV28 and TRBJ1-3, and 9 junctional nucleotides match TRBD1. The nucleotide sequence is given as TGTGCCAGCAGTTCTCCGGGACAGGGCTCTGGAAACACCATATATTTT. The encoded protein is CASSSPGQGSGNTIYF. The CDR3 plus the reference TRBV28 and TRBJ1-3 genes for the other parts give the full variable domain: DVKVTQSSRYLVKRTGEKVFLECVQDMDHENMFWYRQDPGLGLRLIYFSYDVKMKEKGDIPEGYSVSREKKERFSLILESASTNQTSMYLCASSSPGQGSGNTIYFGEGSWLTVV.